This record looks at one T cell receptor (beta chain) sequence and its context. Its antigen is still unknown. PCR employed 60 Vbeta and 13 Jbeta primers. The assay was immunoSEQ multiplex PCR, and TCRdb's table has in-frame clones only and misses some. The data contain some 30,000 clones, approximately 90% of them seen just once; the ten biggest clones take up 2.7%. The data were obtained in a study of cytomegalovirus exposure and HLA in healthy donors. Broader study findings: From TCR beta sequences, most subjects' HLA-A and HLA-B alleles were reportedly predicted accurately.

V lost 1 base, J lost 6 bases, and 12 bases lay in between. The CDR3 consists of 15 residues. The germline gives CDR1 LGHNA, CDR2 YSLEER. The sample was PBMCs. The sequence derives from a boy younger than 18 in good health and CMV-seronegative. The V call is TRBV4-3, the J call TRBJ2-2; D ambiguous. The CDR3 coding sequence is TGCGCCAGCAGCCAAGTTCAAACGGTCTCCGGGGAGCTGTTTTTT. Translated: CASSQVQTVSGELFF.